These 5 T cell receptor beta chains originate from one sample sequenced in a study of early T cells in non-severe SARS-CoV-2 infection. Each CDR3 protein gets one entry after TCRdb re-called the 5' RACE reads with MiXCR. The table records over 90,000 distinct CDR3 sequences, around 13% of them present only once. Input material: whole blood. These receptors were obtained from an adult who was a healthcare worker with PCR-confirmed SARS-CoV-2 infection or an uninfected control (not recorded which).

This clonotype has ten or more counts. This sequence joins TRBV29-1 and TRBJ1-1; no clear D. This CDR3 spans 13 amino acids. V was pared by 7 bases and J by 0 bases, with 12 bases between. CDR1 SQVTM and CDR2 ANQGSEA come from the germline V gene. The CDR3 reads CSADRTVNTEAFF. The DNA for the CDR3 is TGCAGCGCAGACCGGACGGTGAACACTGAAGCTTTCTTT.

At least ten counts were recorded for this clonotype. The chain combines TRBV19 with TRBJ1-5, with D hard to call. V dropped 6 bases and J dropped 5 bases, with 17 bases sitting between them. The CDR3 runs 15 residues. The germline gives CDR1 LNHDA, CDR2 SQIVND (reference sequence). The CDR3 loop reads CASSPEAGPYQPQHF. The CDR3 DNA reads TGTGCCAGTAGCCCTGAGGCAGGACCCTATCAGCCCCAGCATTTT.

On this clonotype: The junction differs from germline at one of its ends, possibly a read error. This chain connects TRBV29-1 to TRBJ2-1; the match to TRBD1 covers 7 bases. There are 16 residues in the CDR3. Looked up from germline, CDR1 is SQVTM and CDR2 is ANQGSEA. CDR3 DNA: TGCAGCGTTGAGGGGACAGAGTTCAGCTCCTACAATGAGCAGTTGTTC. The encoded protein is CSVEGTEFSSYNEQLF.

This clonotype has more than one count but fewer than ten. The chain uses TRBV5-1 and TRBJ1-3, with a tentative D call TRBD1 (5 bases). In germline, CDR1 is SGHRS, CDR2 YFSETQ. The CDR3 consists of 16 residues. The ends were cut back, 2 bases at V and 3 bases at J, with 15 bases in the middle. CDR3 in amino acids: CASSLGDLTLGNTIYF. The CDR3 nucleotides read TGCGCCAGCAGCTTAGGGGACTTGACTCTTGGAAACACCATATATTTT. The full variable domain, with the rest looked up from reference TRBV5-1 and TRBJ1-3, is KAGVTQTPRYLIKTRGQQVTLSCSPISGHRSVSWYQQTPGQGLQFLFEYFSETQRNKGNFPGRFSGRQFSNSRSEMNVSTLELGDSALYLCASSLGDLTLGNTIYFGEGSWLTVV.

This clonotype was seen repeatedly, ten times or more. The chain couples TRBV5-1 to TRBJ2-7, with D possibly matching TRBD1 (5 bases). This CDR3 is built from 14 residues. Trimming left V 1 base short and J 6 bases short, with 14 bases between. Germline CDR1 SGHRS, CDR2 YFSETQ. In DNA form, the CDR3 reads TGCGCCAGCAGCTTGCAAGGGGCCCGCGGCGAGCAGTACTTC. This encodes CASSLQGARGEQYF. Full variable domain (outside the CDR3, taken from reference TRBV5-1 and TRBJ2-7): KAGVTQTPRYLIKTRGQQVTLSCSPISGHRSVSWYQQTPGQGLQFLFEYFSETQRNKGNFPGRFSGRQFSNSRSEMNVSTLELGDSALYLCASSLQGARGEQYFGPGTRLTVT.